This T cell receptor (beta chain) was sequenced for a study of blood T cell repertoires in COVID-19. The CDR3 contains 16 residues. CDR1 LNHDA and CDR2 SQIVND come from the germline V gene (reference sequence). Trimming took off 5 bases at V and 2 bases at J, with 17 bases between the two ends. Sequenced by immunoSEQ multiplex PCR; TCRdb stores in-frame clones only, minus some. The sample shows approximately 360,000 clones, approximately 88% of them seen only once. The TCR originated in a woman younger than 45 with acute COVID-19. The sequenced sample consisted of PBMCs or T cells enriched from blood (not recorded which). The chain uses TRBV19 and TRBJ2-3; a possible D gene is TRBD2 (7 bases). DNA for the CDR3: TGTGCCAGTAGTGATTTGGGGGGGGGCCCCACAGATACGCAGTATTTT. Protein: CASSDLGGGPTDTQYF.